Described below is a single T cell receptor beta chain sequence and its context. The sample comes from a study of cytomegalovirus exposure and HLA in healthy donors. This CDR3 spans 15 amino acids. With 6 bases removed from V and 6 bases from J, the gap between germline ends came to 17 bases. Germline V gene lookup returns CDR1 SGHTA and CDR2 FQGNSA. The repertoire was sequenced with immunoSEQ multiplex PCR; TCRdb's copy has only in-frame clones and lacks some. The sample has roughly 130,000 clones, approximately 87% seen once. The sequence derives from a man aged 18-30 years in good health and CMV-seronegative. V and J are TRBV7-2 and TRBJ2-2; D is possibly TRBD2 (5 bases). The specimen was PBMCs. The CDR3 bases are TGTGCCAGCAGTTTTAGGGCGCGGGCTGCCGGGGAGCTGTTTTTT. It translates to CASSFRARAAGELFF.